This T cell receptor beta chain derives from a study of cytomegalovirus exposure and HLA in healthy donors. Germline CDR1 reads LNHNV; CDR2 reads YYDKDF (reference sequence). The CDR3 runs to 16 residues. V lost 4 bases and J lost 0, with 10 bases in between. Notes on the study in general: A classifier reportedly called cytomegalovirus status with high sensitivity and specificity. Beyond CMV serostatus, there was no information to go on about immune exposure.

Both 60 Vbeta primers and 13 Jbeta primers went into the PCR. Produced via immunoSEQ multiplex PCR; TCRdb's table is partial and in-frame only. The top ten hold around 3.1% of the sample, which has about 81,000 clones, 77% seen once. In regard to this clone: Its antigen is not identified.

The chain carries TRBV15 and TRBJ2-6; D ambiguous. This sequence was found in a man in his forties or fifties in good health and CMV-seropositive. Sequencing was carried out using PBMCs. The CDR3 is CATSTQTTSGANVLTF. The CDR3, as DNA: TGTGCCACCAGCACCCAAACAACCTCTGGGGCCAACGTCCTGACTTTC.